This T cell receptor (beta chain) is from a study of cytomegalovirus exposure and HLA in healthy donors. Overall study: From 170 million or so T cells, an earlier analysis saw approximately 110 million unique TCR beta sequences. Overall study findings and caveats: The study put 150 to 200 TCR beta chains on its list as cytomegalovirus-associated. Highly shared sequence variants in one cluster were likely a sequencing artifact. Follow-up analysis found HLA locus-dependent TCR association rates, highest for DRB1 and lowest for HLA-C.

60 Vbeta and 13 Jbeta primers were used in PCR. Sequencing was performed with immunoSEQ multiplex PCR; in TCRdb, only in-frame clones are kept and a portion is missing. The sample contains about 88,000 clones, approximately 90% of which appear only once. A note on this clone: What it binds is unknown.

V lost 9 bases and J 4 bases, leaving 15 bases between the germline ends. Germline V gives CDR1 LNHDA, CDR2 SQIVND (reference sequence). This CDR3 spans 13 amino acids. This receptor was identified in a man between 18 and 35 years old in good health and CMV-seronegative. The rearrangement joins TRBV19 to TRBJ2-5; D perhaps matches TRBD2 (6 bases). Material for sequencing was PBMCs. CDR3 DNA sequence: TGTGCCAGCAGAGGGCCCGGGGGAGAGACCCAGTACTTC. It translates to CASRGPGGETQYF.